Many counts were recorded for the clone carrying this T cell receptor (beta chain). Its antigen remains unknown. The entry originates in a study of T-cell reconstitution after alpha-beta-depleted transplantation in children. Study findings and constraints: The study traced high day-60 TCRbeta diversity in some patients to surviving recipient T cells and thymic progenitors. Counts and diversity of T cells one year after transplant came mostly from newly produced T cells. Expanded graft clones, several hundred of them, were reportedly the source of alpha-beta T cells about two months after transplant.

Preparing the TCRbeta library involved the use of unique molecular identifiers. MiXCR, run by TCRdb on the PCR reads, gives a single entry per CDR3 protein. Among some 300,000 distinct CDR3 sequences, about 9.5% were seen once, and the ten largest hold less than 8%. The input for sequencing was PBMCs, taken before TCRalphabeta/CD19-depleted stem cell transplant. The sequence was collected from a boy less than two years old with acute myeloid leukemia, due to receive a stem cell transplant.

In nucleotides, the CDR3 is TGTGCCAGCAGTTCTGCTAAAGTCAACGAGCAGTACTTC. It codes for CASSSAKVNEQYF. The chain links TRBV6-2 or TRBV6-3 to TRBJ2-7; D unclear. The CDR3 is 13 amino acids. Trimming stripped 4 bases from V and 5 bases from J, with 12 bases between. The germline CDR1 and CDR2 sequences are MNHEY and SVGEGT.